This TCR beta chain was sequenced for a study of human T cells and chemical hapten exposure. Whole-study context: Patch tests of 0.01% DPC on the upper back were read at 6 days. Whole-study results and caveats: The study found expanded TCRs formed significantly more large CDR3 similarity clusters than controls.

The CDR3 extends over 12 amino acids. In germline, CDR1 is MDHEN, CDR2 SYDVKM. V was shortened by 6 bases and J by 2 bases, with 8 bases between the two germline ends. As for time point: pre-sensitization, week 0. Noted treatment: therapeutic diphenylcyclopropenone sensitization with weekly scalp DPC. TCRdb processed the RACE reads anew with MiXCR; each CDR3 protein has one entry. The table shows roughly 380,000 distinct CDR3 sequences, with 5.1% occurring only once. Remarks on this clonotype: Its specificity is not known.

The source was whole blood, collected in connection with sensitization to the hapten diphenylcyclopropenone (DPC). The TCR comes from a woman in her 50s with alopecia areata. Some clones in this sample may be carry-over from other donors' samples. The chain uses TRBV28 and TRBJ2-7, with D perhaps being TRBD1 or TRBD2 (5 bases each). This chain's CDR3 is CASSWGTYEQYF. Written as DNA, the CDR3 is TGTGCCAGCAGCTGGGGGACCTACGAGCAGTACTTC.